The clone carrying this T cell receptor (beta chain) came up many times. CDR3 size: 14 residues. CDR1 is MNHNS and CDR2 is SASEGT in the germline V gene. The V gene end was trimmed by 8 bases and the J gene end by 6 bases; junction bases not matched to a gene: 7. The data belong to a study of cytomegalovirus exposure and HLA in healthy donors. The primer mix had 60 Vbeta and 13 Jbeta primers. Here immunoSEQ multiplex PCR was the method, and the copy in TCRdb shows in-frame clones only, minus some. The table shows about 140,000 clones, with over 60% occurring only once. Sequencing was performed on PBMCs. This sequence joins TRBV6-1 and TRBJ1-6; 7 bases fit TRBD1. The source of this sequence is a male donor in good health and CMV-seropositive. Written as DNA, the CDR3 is TGTGCCAGCGGATCCGGGACAGCTAATTCACCCCTCCACTTT. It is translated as CASGSGTANSPLHF.